A single sample is the source of the 29 T cell receptor beta chains below, sequenced in a study of T-cell memory formation after mild COVID-19. TCRdb reprocessed the 5' RACE reads via MiXCR and lists one record per CDR3 protein. The table records about 100,000 distinct CDR3 sequences, around 10% of them present only once. The specimen was PBMCs or a T cell subset sorted from them (not recorded which). The receptors here all came from a man between 18 and 29 years old who had mild COVID-19 (a few samples of this study predate the infection). Cell type and time point are not known.

The gene calls are TRBV6-5 and TRBJ2-7; D gene ambiguous. The CDR3 is 15 amino acids. Trimming took 0 bases from V and 2 from J, leaving 11 bases between them. In germline, CDR1 is MNHEY, CDR2 SVGAGI. The CDR3 is CASSYSLANTYEQYF. The CDR3 nucleotides are TGTGCCAGCAGTTACTCCCTTGCCAACACCTACGAGCAGTACTTC.

This clonotype showed up just a few times. The V call is TRBV11-2, the J call TRBJ2-1; a weak D match, TRBD2 (5 bases). CDR1 SGHAT and CDR2 FQNNGV come from the germline V gene. This CDR3 has 12 residues. V dropped 2 bases and J dropped 9 bases, with 8 bases sitting between them. The CDR3 loop reads CASSLLAIEQFF. The CDR3 DNA follows: TGTGCCAGCAGCTTACTAGCAATTGAGCAGTTCTTC.

This chain links TRBV27 with TRBJ2-3; 14 nucleotides align to TRBD2. The germline V gene has CDR1 MNHEY and CDR2 SMNVEV (reference sequence). This CDR3 comprises 16 residues. J was trimmed by 4 bases and V by 5 bases; bases with no gene match: 5. The DNA of the CDR3 is TGTGCCAGCAGTCTCCGGACTAGCGGGGGGCCAGATACGCAGTATTTT. Its protein is CASSLRTSGGPDTQYF.

V and J are TRBV5-1 and TRBJ1-1; D is ambiguous. With 1 base removed from V and 0 bases from J, the gap between germline ends came to 7 bases. The CDR3 sequence is 14 residues long. Germline assignment: CDR1 SGHRS and CDR2 YFSETQ. DNA of the CDR3: TGCGCCAGCAGCTTGTTGGGCCTGAACACTGAAGCTTTCTTT. This encodes CASSLLGLNTEAFF.

This clonotype was seen more than once but under ten times. V and J are TRBV21-1 and TRBJ2-2. TRBV21-1 is given as a pseudogene. The CDR3 has 14 amino acids. CDR3 in amino acids: CASSIGANTGELFF. The DNA of the CDR3 is TGTGCCAGCAGCATCGGGGCGAACACCGGGGAGCTGTTTTTT.

This chain links TRBV6-5 with TRBJ2-3; D is perhaps TRBD1 (7 bases). Between the trimmed V and J ends, which lost 2 bases and 2 bases, there was a span of 14 bases. Germline V gene lookup returns CDR1 MNHEY and CDR2 SVGAGI. The CDR3 is made up of 16 amino acids. CDR3 residues: CASSYPQGGNTDTQYF. The CDR3 DNA follows: TGTGCCAGCAGTTACCCGCAGGGGGGCAACACAGATACGCAGTATTTT.

V usage is TRBV21-1 and J usage is TRBJ2-7; TRBD2 is the table's D call, not checked against the DNA. TRBV21-1 is a recognized pseudogene. The CDR3 length is 16 residues. The CDR3 nucleotides are TGTGCCAGCAGCAAAGACCCTAGCGGGGGGGATGACGAGCAGTACTTC. Amino acid sequence: CASSKDPSGGDDEQYF.

This clonotype came up a few times. The chain recombines TRBV5-4 with TRBJ2-7, with D possibly matching TRBD1 (6 bases). Trimming removed 8 bases at V and 4 bases at J, with 10 bases between. CDR3 length: 11 amino acids. Germline V gene sequence: CDR1 SGHNT, CDR2 YYREEE (reference sequence). The DNA for the CDR3 is TGTGCCAGTACAGGGTTTTACGAGCAGTACGTC. Its protein is CASTGFYEQYV.

The chain links TRBV12-3 or TRBV12-4 to TRBJ1-1; the D is unclear. The CDR3 spans 13 residues. Trimming pared 5 bases from V and 1 base from J, leaving 8 bases between. This CDR3 is CASSTSTNTEAFF. The CDR3 DNA follows: TGTGCCAGCAGTACCTCAACGAACACTGAAGCTTTCTTT.

This clonotype has just a few counts. The V call is TRBV5-1, the J call TRBJ2-7; 8 nucleotides line up with TRBD1. Germline-derived CDR1 and CDR2 are SGHRS and YFSETQ. Trimming cost V 2 bases and J 3 bases; bases outside gene matches: 1. CDR3 length: 13 amino acids. CDR3 bases: TGCGCCAGCAGCTTCGGGACAGGCTACGAGCAGTACTTC. Translating gives CASSFGTGYEQYF.

The chain joins TRBV14 to TRBJ2-5; tentative D call: TRBD2 (6 bases). The CDR3 runs to 16 residues. CDR1 is SGHDN and CDR2 is FVKESK in the germline V gene. The germline V and J ends were trimmed by 0 bases and 7 bases, with 18 bases remaining between them. The CDR3 region is CASSQDSGPPGGTQYF. CDR3 coding DNA: TGTGCCAGCAGCCAAGATTCGGGACCCCCCGGGGGGACCCAGTACTTC.

This clonotype has a count of ten or more. The rearrangement links TRBV6-2 or TRBV6-3 to TRBJ2-5, with D possibly matching TRBD2 (6 bases). V was cut by 2 bases and J by 2 bases, with 12 bases left in between. The CDR3 loop spans 15 amino acids. Germline CDR1 is MNHEY and CDR2 is SVGEGT. The CDR3 region has the DNA TGTGCCAGCAGTTACGGGGCGGGAACACAAGAGACCCAGTACTTC. Its translation: CASSYGAGTQETQYF.

The chain employs TRBV6-5 and TRBJ1-1; tentatively, D is TRBD1 (5 bases). V lost 6 bases and J 0 bases, leaving 17 bases between the germline ends. The CDR3 length is 16 residues. From germline, CDR1 is MNHEY and CDR2 SVGAGI. CDR3 sequence reads: CASSLSGTGLNTEAFF. CDR3 in DNA: TGTGCCAGCAGCCTCTCGGGGACGGGGTTGAACACTGAAGCTTTCTTT.

V usage is TRBV10-3 and J usage is TRBJ2-7; D unresolved. Germline V CDR1 and CDR2: ENHRY, SYGVKD. The V end was cut by 7 bases, the J end by 2 bases, with 9 bases between. The CDR3 runs to 12 residues. The CDR3: CAITVRAYEQYF. The CDR3 bases are TGTGCCATCACCGTCCGTGCCTACGAGCAGTACTTC.

This clonotype was counted many times. J is TRBJ2-3 and V is TRBV12-3 or TRBV12-4, with unresolved D. This CDR3 region has 15 residues. V shed 4 bases and J shed 2 bases, with 13 bases lying between them. In DNA form, the CDR3 reads TGTGCCAGCAGTTCCCCCCGGTCTTACACAGATACGCAGTATTTT. Translated, it gives CASSSPRSYTDTQYF.

The chain has TRBV20-1 and TRBJ2-7, with D perhaps TRBD1 (6 bases). With 0 bases removed from V and 3 bases from J, the gap between germline ends came to 12 bases. The CDR3 is made up of 14 amino acids. Germline V gene sequence: CDR1 DFQATT, CDR2 SNEGSKA (reference sequence). For the CDR3, the DNA is TGCAGTGCTAGAGACCAGGGACAACGCTACGAGCAGTACGTC. Protein sequence: CSARDQGQRYEQYV.

This clonotype turned up a few times. This rearrangement joins TRBV7-9 to TRBJ1-1, with D possibly TRBD1 on 6 matching bases. This CDR3 region has 13 residues. CDR1 is SEHNR and CDR2 is FQNEAQ in the germline V gene (reference sequence). Deletions cut 5 bases from V and 10 bases from J, with 17 bases between. CDR3 sequence (DNA): TGTGCCAGCAGCCGAACAGGGAGTCCCGGAGCTTTCTTT. Protein product: CASSRTGSPGAFF. Full variable domain (missing parts from reference TRBV7-9 and TRBJ1-1): DTGVSQNPRHKITKRGQNVTFRCDPISEHNRLYWYRQTLGQGPEFLTYFQNEAQLEKSRLLSDRFSAERPKGSFSTLEIQRTEQGDSAMYLCASSRTGSPGAFFGQGTRLTVV.

This clonotype has more than one count but fewer than ten. The CDR3 sequence is CAISEDRGPREQYF. CDR3 sequence (DNA): TGTGCCATCAGTGAAGACAGGGGTCCACGCGAGCAGTACTTC. The J gene is TRBJ2-7, the V gene TRBV10-3; 8 nucleotides align to TRBD1. This CDR3 has 14 residues. Germline trimming cut 3 bases from V and 6 bases from J; bases unmatched to any gene: 7. Germline V CDR1 and CDR2: ENHRY, SYGVKD.

This clonotype was found a few times. This rearrangement joins TRBV6-2 or TRBV6-3 to TRBJ2-7; D unclear. Germline V CDR1 and CDR2: MNHEY, SVGEGT. The CDR3 covers 10 residues. Trimming took 5 bases from V and 3 from J, leaving 2 bases between them. The CDR3 region is CASSRYEQYF. CDR3 nucleotides: TGTGCCAGCAGTCGCTACGAGCAGTACTTC.

This clonotype turned up a few times. The V gene is TRBV18, the J gene TRBJ1-5; D is perhaps TRBD1 (5 bases). CDR3 length: 15 amino acids. V was trimmed by 4 bases and J by 1 base, leaving 11 bases between them. The V gene's germline CDR1 is KGHSH and CDR2 LQKENI. Here the CDR3 reads CASSRLEGSNQPQHF. In DNA form, the CDR3 reads TGTGCCAGCTCACGGCTAGAGGGGAGCAATCAGCCCCAGCATTTT.

This clonotype showed up many times. This chain links TRBV5-1 with TRBJ2-3; no definite D call. The V gene's germline CDR1 is SGHRS and CDR2 YFSETQ. The germline V and J ends were trimmed by 2 bases and 0 bases, with 10 bases remaining between them. The CDR3 contains 15 residues. This CDR3 is CASSFEVSSTDTQYF. DNA of the CDR3: TGCGCCAGCAGCTTTGAGGTATCTAGCACAGATACGCAGTATTTT.

The chain employs TRBV4-3 and TRBJ1-1; no definite D call. CDR3 length: 14 amino acids. Trimming stripped 8 bases from V and 4 bases from J, with 17 bases between. The germline CDR1 and CDR2 sequences are LGHNA and YSLEER. Here the CDR3 reads CASVYDLSGTEAFF. The CDR3 DNA is TGCGCCAGCGTATACGATCTCAGTGGCACTGAAGCTTTCTTT.

The CDR3 DNA reads TGCGCCAGCAGCCAAGATGAGGGGATGGCCGGAGTGGCCCAGTACTTC. Amino acids: CASSQDEGMAGVAQYF. The chain employs TRBV4-3 and TRBJ2-5; tentatively, D is TRBD1 or TRBD2 (5 bases each). V lost 0 bases and J lost 9, with 20 bases in between. The germline V gene encodes CDR1 LGHNA and CDR2 YSLEER. The CDR3 consists of 16 residues.

The CDR3 DNA reads as TGTGCCAGCAGCGAGACAGGGAGAGCTTTCTTT. This sequence encodes CASSETGRAFF. The chain joins TRBV11-2 to TRBJ1-1, with TRBD1 matching over 7 bases. This CDR3 has 11 amino acids. CDR1 and CDR2 from the germline V gene are SGHAT and FQNNGV. V shed 5 bases and J 10 bases; nucleotides not matched to a gene: 4.

The J gene is TRBJ2-1, the V gene TRBV6-2 or TRBV6-3, with D hard to call. V was trimmed by 6 bases and J by 7 bases, leaving 10 bases between them. Germline V lookup: CDR1 MNHEY, CDR2 SVGEGT. CDR3 length: 12 amino acids. The CDR3, as DNA: TGTGCCAGCAGCTCGACGAAAAATGAGCAGTTCTTC. This codes for CASSSTKNEQFF.

The rearrangement uses TRBV27 and TRBJ1-5; 10 bases map to TRBD1. This CDR3 has 13 residues. V was pared by 8 bases and J by 9 bases, with 7 bases of the junction left unmatched. Germline V gene data show CDR1 as MNHEY and CDR2 as SMNVEV (reference sequence). CDR3 in amino acids: CASGDRGSGPQHF. CDR3 sequence (DNA): TGTGCCAGCGGGGACAGGGGATCAGGGCCCCAGCATTTT.

V gene TRBV5-1 combines with J gene TRBJ2-3; 10 bases fit TRBD2. V trimming: 0 bases; J trimming: 4 bases; junction bases outside the gene matches: 8. CDR1 is SGHRS, CDR2 YFSETQ, per germline. The CDR3 is 17 amino acids. DNA for the CDR3: TGCGCCAGCAGCTTGGAGGCGACTAGCGGGTTACCAGATACGCAGTATTTT. It codes for CASSLEATSGLPDTQYF. The full variable domain, rest sourced from reference TRBV5-1 and TRBJ2-3, is KAGVTQTPRYLIKTRGQQVTLSCSPISGHRSVSWYQQTPGQGLQFLFEYFSETQRNKGNFPGRFSGRQFSNSRSEMNVSTLELGDSALYLCASSLEATSGLPDTQYFGPGTRLTVL.

This chain joins TRBV12-3 or TRBV12-4 and TRBJ1-5, with D unresolved. Trimming removed 5 bases at V and 1 base at J, with 6 bases between. The CDR3 sequence is 13 residues long. The CDR3 nucleotides read TGTGCCAGCAGTGAGCGGAGCAATCAGCCCCAGCATTTT. Translating it yields CASSERSNQPQHF.

This clonotype was seen only a few times. This chain uses TRBV12-3 or TRBV12-4 with TRBJ1-5, with 7 bases that match TRBD1. Trimming removed 5 bases from V and 6 bases from J; junction bases left unmatched: 4. The CDR3 runs 13 residues. The CDR3: CASSPTGAQPQHF. In nucleotides, the CDR3 is TGTGCCAGCAGTCCCACAGGGGCTCAGCCCCAGCATTTT.